Listed here is a single T cell receptor beta chain. A read error is possible here, since a much larger clone lies one base away. This sample was included in a study of CD8 T cells in ankylosing spondylitis. One entry per CDR3 protein, called by TCRdb with MiXCR from the 5' RACE reads. This sample has just over 150,000 distinct CDR3 sequences; about 16% occur once, and the top ten carry about 8.2%. This CDR3 spans 16 amino acids. The germline V gene has CDR1 SGHRS and CDR2 YFSETQ. The chain combines TRBV5-1 with TRBJ1-2, with TRBD1 identical over 7 bases. The sample comprised blood, either unsorted or a sorted T cell fraction (not recorded which). This receptor was obtained from a male donor with ankylosing spondylitis or in good health (not recorded which). CDR3: CASSLIPGQQGYGCTF. The CDR3 DNA sequence: TGCGCCAGCAGCTTAATACCGGGACAGCAGGGCTATGGCTGCACCTTC. The whole variable domain, filled in from reference TRBV5-1 and TRBJ1-2, reads KAGVTQTPRYLIKTRGQQVTLSCSPISGHRSVSWYQQTPGQGLQFLFEYFSETQRNKGNFPGRFSGRQFSNSRSEMNVSTLELGDSALYLCASSLIPGQQGYGCTFGSGTRLTVV.